Presented here are 13 T cell receptor beta chains from one specimen sequenced in a study of CD8+CD57+ T cells in acquired aplastic anemia. Genomic DNA, the template, was used for profiling of the TCR beta VDJ and CDR3. TCRdb used MiXCR to reprocess the reads, holding one entry per CDR3 protein. The table records some 240,000 distinct CDR3 sequences, around 32% of them present only once. The sequenced sample was sorted CD4+, CD8+, or CD8+CD57+ T cells (not recorded which) from PBMCs. The receptors here all came from a human donor in good health, serving as a control.

The CDR3 spells CASRAGGAFDTQYF. CDR3 sequence (DNA): TGTGCCAGCAGGGCAGGGGGCGCGTTTGATACGCAGTATTTT. The gene calls are TRBV2 and TRBJ2-3; 8 bases are shared with TRBD1. CDR1 SNHLY and CDR2 FYNNEI come from the germline V gene. The CDR3 totals 14 residues. The J segment lost 6 bases and the V segment lost 6 bases, leaving 8 bases of the junction unmatched.

The rearrangement joins TRBV20-1 to TRBJ2-3; D tentatively reads TRBD1 or TRBD2 (6 bases each). V lost 0 bases and J 4 bases, leaving 20 bases between the germline ends. This CDR3 is built from 17 residues. Germline CDR1 and CDR2: DFQATT and SNEGSKA (reference sequence). Written as DNA, the CDR3 is TGCAGTGCTAGAGATCTAACCAGGGGAGGTCCGGCAGATACGCAGTATTTT. It translates to CSARDLTRGGPADTQYF.

Worth noting for this clonotype: One end of the junction fails to match germline, which may point to a read error. V usage is TRBV29-1 and J usage is TRBJ2-2; TRBD2 is a possible D gene (6 bases). The CDR3 runs to 13 residues. Per germline, CDR1 SQVTM and CDR2 ANQGSEA. CDR3 nucleotide sequence: TGCAACGTCAATCTAGCGAACACCGGGGAGCTGTATTTT. It specifies CNVNLANTGELYF.

Many counts were recorded for this clonotype. The rearrangement joins TRBV6-6 to TRBJ2-7; TRBD1 aligns across 7 bases. The CDR3 spans 15 residues. Germline CDR1 MNHNY, CDR2 SVGAGI (reference sequence). The V and J ends lost 2 bases and 1 base, in that order; junction bases with no gene match: 5. CDR3: CASSYLATGSYEQYF. The CDR3 bases are TGTGCCAGCAGTTACCTCGCGACAGGGTCCTACGAGCAGTACTTC.

The chain has TRBV5-4 and TRBJ2-5; D might be TRBD2 (6 bases). V dropped 4 bases and J dropped 4 bases, with 20 bases sitting between them. The germline gives CDR1 SGHNT, CDR2 YYREEE (reference sequence). The CDR3 covers 16 residues. The CDR3 region is CASSPPTRGTGETQYF. Written as DNA, the CDR3 is TGTGCCAGCAGCCCCCCTACCCGCGGGACCGGAGAGACCCAGTACTTC. The full variable domain, with the rest looked up from reference TRBV5-4 and TRBJ2-5, is ETGVTQSPTHLIKTRGQQVTLRCSSQSGHNTVSWYQQALGQGPQFIFQYYREEENGRGNFPPRFSGLQFPNYSSELNVNALELDDSALYLCASSPPTRGTGETQYFGPGTRLLVL.

This clonotype has a count of ten or more. The rearrangement joins TRBV20-1 to TRBJ1-2; 7 bases line up with TRBD1. Germline trimming cut 3 bases from V and 3 bases from J; bases unmatched to any gene: 19. Germline lookup yields CDR1 DFQATT and CDR2 SNEGSKA (reference sequence). This CDR3 spans 18 amino acids. This CDR3 is CSASRSASRQGSHYGYTF. CDR3 nucleotide sequence: TGCAGTGCTAGCCGCTCCGCCTCTCGACAGGGTTCTCACTATGGCTACACCTTC.

This clonotype was counted at least ten times. This sequence joins TRBV2 and TRBJ2-3; 9 nucleotides align to TRBD2. The V segment lost 3 bases and the J segment 3 bases; nucleotides outside the gene matches: 4. Germline V gene sequence: CDR1 SNHLY, CDR2 FYNNEI. This CDR3 has 15 residues. In nucleotides, the CDR3 is TGTGCCAGCAGTGATGCGCTAGCGGGAACAGATACGCAGTATTTT. The encoded protein is CASSDALAGTDTQYF.

V gene TRBV7-9 combines with J gene TRBJ1-1, with D possibly matching TRBD1 (5 bases). Trimming cost V 5 bases and J 0 bases, with 13 bases left between them. The CDR3 runs 15 residues. Germline V CDR1 and CDR2: SEHNR, FQNEAQ (reference sequence). CDR3 bases: TGTGCCAGCAGCGTTGAACGGGACTTGAACACTGAAGCTTTCTTT. Translated, it gives CASSVERDLNTEAFF.

This clonotype was recorded a few times. The chain couples TRBV7-9 to TRBJ1-1; D uncertain. From germline, CDR1 is SEHNR and CDR2 FQNEAQ (reference sequence). Trimming shortened V by 1 base and J by 4 bases, and 10 bases separated the two germline ends. The length of the CDR3 is 14 residues. DNA for the CDR3: TGTGCCAGCAGCTTAGGGGCGCGCGGCACTGAAGCTTTCTTT. Residues: CASSLGARGTEAFF.

Ten or more counts support this clonotype. This chain joins TRBV25-1 and TRBJ1-1; TRBD1 agrees at 8 bases. Germline CDR1 MGHDK, CDR2 SYGVNS. The CDR3 is made up of 13 amino acids. Germline trimming cut 4 bases from V and 3 bases from J; bases unmatched to any gene: 1. In DNA, the CDR3 is TGTGCCAGCAGTGGACAGGGGTACACTGAAGCTTTCTTT. It yields the protein CASSGQGYTEAFF.

As for this clonotype: This could be a read error, since a much larger clone is one nucleotide away. The V gene is TRBV20-1, the J gene TRBJ2-3; possible D gene TRBD2, 5 bases. Germline V CDR1 and CDR2: DFQATT, SNEGSKA (reference sequence). The CDR3 contains 12 residues. V lost 3 bases to trimming and J lost 3 bases, with 7 bases between them. CDR3 amino acids: CSASEGTDTQYF. CDR3 coding DNA: TGCAGTGCTAGCGAGGGAACAGATACGCAGTATTTT.

This clonotype was recorded many times. The V call is TRBV20-1, the J call TRBJ1-1; D possibly corresponds to TRBD1 (5 bases). This CDR3 is 15 amino acids long. Germline V gives CDR1 DFQATT, CDR2 SNEGSKA (reference sequence). The V end was cut by 3 bases, the J end by 4 bases, with 18 bases between. This CDR3 is CSARDLGRGVTEAFF. The CDR3 DNA is TGCAGTGCTAGGGACCTGGGGCGCGGGGTCACTGAAGCTTTCTTT.

This clonotype turned up a few times. CDR3 nucleotide sequence: TGCGCCAGCAGCTGGTCGACAGGATTCTCCTATGAAGCTTTCTTT. Amino acids: CASSWSTGFSYEAFF. The genes are TRBV5-1 and TRBJ1-1, with D tentatively TRBD1 (6 bases). Trimming removed 3 bases from V and 7 bases from J, with 19 bases in between. Germline V gene lookup returns CDR1 SGHRS and CDR2 YFSETQ. The CDR3 is 15 amino acids.